Following are 6 T cell receptor beta chains from one sample sequenced in a study of CD8 T cells in Susac syndrome. cDNA came from around 0.5 to 1 ug RNA primed by random hexamers. Each CDR3 protein is one row after TCRdb ran MiXCR on the immunoSEQ multiplex PCR reads. The sample carries around 170,000 distinct CDR3 sequences, around 93% recorded once. Sequencing was performed on CD8+ T cells from PBMCs. All receptors derive from a human donor with Susac syndrome.

The chain employs TRBV6-1 and TRBJ2-7, with 10 bases matching TRBD2. Per the germline V gene, CDR1 is MNHNS and CDR2 is SASEGT. The CDR3 covers 15 residues. V gave up 4 bases and J gave up 6 bases; unmatched junction bases: 9. CDR3 loop: CASSVGLAGVGEQYF. In DNA form, the CDR3 reads TGTGCCAGCAGTGTGGGGCTAGCGGGAGTGGGCGAGCAGTACTTC.

V usage is TRBV6-2 or TRBV6-3 and J usage is TRBJ1-1, with D hard to call. The CDR3 totals 12 residues. Germline CDR1 and CDR2: MNHEY and SVGEGT. V was pared by 7 bases and J by 8 bases, with 14 bases between. CDR3 bases: TGTGCCAGCAAAATGGACGGCTTCGAAGCTTTCTTT. It yields the protein CASKMDGFEAFF.

The chain uses TRBV20-1 and TRBJ1-1; perhaps TRBD1 as D (5 bases). The germline gives CDR1 DFQATT, CDR2 SNEGSKA (reference sequence). V dropped 2 bases and J dropped 1 base, with 8 bases sitting between them. This CDR3 region has 13 residues. CDR3 in amino acids: CSARRDPNTEAFF. The CDR3 DNA is TGCAGTGCTAGAAGGGACCCGAACACTGAAGCTTTCTTT.

In DNA form, the CDR3 reads TGTGCCAGCAGTTTAACGGAGATGAACACTGAAGCTTTCTTT. It is translated as CASSLTEMNTEAFF. The chain is built from TRBV12-3 or TRBV12-4 and TRBJ1-1; D ambiguous. The CDR3 extends over 14 amino acids. V was trimmed by 2 bases and J by 0 bases, leaving 7 bases between them.

CDR3 sequence (DNA): TGTGCCATCAGTGAGAGGCAGGCCCAAGAGACCCAGTACTTC. It encodes CAISERQAQETQYF. This rearrangement joins TRBV10-3 to TRBJ2-5; no clear D. CDR3 length: 14 residues. Between the trimmed V and J ends, which lost 2 bases and 1 base, there was a span of 8 bases. Germline V gene sequence: CDR1 ENHRY, CDR2 SYGVKD.

The chain employs TRBV14 and TRBJ2-2, with a possible D match to TRBD1 (6 bases). Germline lookup yields CDR1 SGHDN and CDR2 FVKESK. This CDR3 has 14 residues. The V end lost 1 base, the J end lost 5 bases, and 8 bases lay between the germline ends. CDR3 bases: TGTGCCAGCAGCCAAGGGACAGTGACCGGGGAGCTGTTTTTT. It is translated as CASSQGTVTGELFF.